Given below is one TCR beta chain in context. Study processing details: Nucleated cell number was recorded as an estimate derived from reference gene primer amplification. Assay: immunoSEQ multiplex PCR; the TCRdb copy retains only in-frame clones and omits some. V and J calls and clone size follow that table, whereas D and trimming were derived from the DNA. Altogether about 130,000 clones are present, 84% being singletons, with the ten largest covering over 1.1%. The data belong to a study of blood T cell repertoires in COVID-19. The wider study: Researchers got acute and convalescent COVID-19 samples from the United States, Italy and Spain. The analysed material was cDNA or gDNA that came from T cells, B-cell-depleted T cells, or PBMCs.

The V gene end was trimmed by 4 bases and the J gene end by 4 bases; junction bases not matched to a gene: 10. Per germline, CDR1 SGHRS and CDR2 YFSETQ. The CDR3 totals 15 residues. The receptor was derived from a man between 60 and 70 years old with acute or convalescent COVID-19. The chain couples TRBV5-1 to TRBJ2-5, with TRBD2 matching 7 bases. The sequenced sample was peripheral blood. This chain's CDR3 is CASSPFGGGGETQYF. In nucleotides, the CDR3 is TGCGCCAGCAGCCCCTTTGGCGGCGGGGGAGAGACCCAGTACTTC.